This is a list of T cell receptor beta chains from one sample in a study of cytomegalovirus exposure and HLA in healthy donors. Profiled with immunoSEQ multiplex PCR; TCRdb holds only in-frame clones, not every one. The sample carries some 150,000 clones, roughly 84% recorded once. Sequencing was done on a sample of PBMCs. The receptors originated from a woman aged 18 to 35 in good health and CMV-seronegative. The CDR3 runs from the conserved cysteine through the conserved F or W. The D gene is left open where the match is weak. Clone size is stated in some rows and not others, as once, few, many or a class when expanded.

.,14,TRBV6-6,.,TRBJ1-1,TGTGCCAGCAGGAGACAGAGATTGGACACTGAAGCTTTCTTT,CASRRQRLDTEAFF
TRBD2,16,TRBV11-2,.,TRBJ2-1,TGTGCCAGCAGCCTATGGAAGACTAGCCTAAACAATGAGCAGTTCTTC,CASSLWKTSLNNEQFF
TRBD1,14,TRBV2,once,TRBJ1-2,TGTGCCAGCAGTGAACAGGGGGCAAACTATGGCTACACCTTC,CASSEQGANYGYTF
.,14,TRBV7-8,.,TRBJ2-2,TGTGCCAGCAGCCGGGATACGAACACCGGGGAGCTGTTTTTT,CASSRDTNTGELFF
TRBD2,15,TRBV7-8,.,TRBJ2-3,TGTGCCAGCAGCTTAATTGCTAGCGGCAGCCGGACGCAGTATTTT,CASSLIASGSRTQYF
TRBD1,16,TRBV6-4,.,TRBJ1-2,TGTGCCAGCAGACTCAATCCAGGGGGGCTCAACTATGGCTACACCTTC,CASRLNPGGLNYGYTF
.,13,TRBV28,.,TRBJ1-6,TGTGCCAGCACTAGCTCCTATAATTCACCCCTCCACTTT,CASTSSYNSPLHF
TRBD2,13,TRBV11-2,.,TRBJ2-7,TGTGCCAGCAGCTTATGGACTAGCTACGAGCAGTACTTC,CASSLWTSYEQYF
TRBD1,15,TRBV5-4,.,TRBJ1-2,TGTGCCAGCAGCACAACCAAGACAGGGGGCGGTGGCTACACCTTC,CASSTTKTGGGGYTF
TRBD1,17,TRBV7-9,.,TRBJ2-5,TGTGCCAGCAGCTCTCTCCCGACAGGGTTTGGGTCAGAGACCCAGTACTTC,CASSSLPTGFGSETQYF
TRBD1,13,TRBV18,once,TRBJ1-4,TGTGCCAGCTCCGGGACAGGGAATGAAAAACTGTTTTTT,CASSGTGNEKLFF
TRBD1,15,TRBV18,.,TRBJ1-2,TGTGCCAGCTCGGCCGCCGGGACAGTCAACTATGGCTACACCTTC,CASSAAGTVNYGYTF
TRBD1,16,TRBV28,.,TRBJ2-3,TGTGCCAGCAGTTTAATAGGACAGGGAAGAACAGATACGCAGTATTTT,CASSLIGQGRTDTQYF
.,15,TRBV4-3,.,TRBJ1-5,TGCGCCAGCAGCCAAGATTGGTCGGGGGGGCAGCCCCAGCATTTT,CASSQDWSGGQPQHF
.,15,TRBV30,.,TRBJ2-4,TGTGCCTGGAGCGAACCGCGGGAAGCCAAAAACATTCAGTACTTC,CAWSEPREAKNIQYF
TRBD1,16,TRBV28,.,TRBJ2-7,TGTGCCAGCAGTTTCAAGGGAGGGACAGGGGAGGGCGAGCAGTACTTC,CASSFKGGTGEGEQYF
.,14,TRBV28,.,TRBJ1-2,TGTGCCAGCACCCGGCCAGGGGACCACTATGGCTACACCTTC,CASTRPGDHYGYTF
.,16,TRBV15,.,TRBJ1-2,TGTGCCACCAGTGTGATGGCGGGGAGCCGGGGCTATGGCTACACCTTC,CATSVMAGSRGYGYTF
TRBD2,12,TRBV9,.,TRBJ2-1,TGTGCCAGCAGCGGGGGCGGGAGTGAGCAGTTCTTC,CASSGGGSEQFF
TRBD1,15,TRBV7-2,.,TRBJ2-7,TGTGCCAGCAGCTCAGTTTGGGACAGGGACTACGAGCAGTACTTC,CASSSVWDRDYEQYF
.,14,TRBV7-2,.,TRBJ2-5,TGTGCCAGCAGCTTAGTAGGCAGCGTAGAGACCCAGTACTTC,CASSLVGSVETQYF
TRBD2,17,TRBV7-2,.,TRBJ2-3,TGTGCCAGCAGCCGGCCTAGCGGGGGGGAGGTCCTTGATACGCAGTATTTT,CASSRPSGGEVLDTQYF
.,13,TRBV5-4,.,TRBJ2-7,TGTGCCAGCAGCACCTTGGGCGACTACGAGCAGTACTTC,CASSTLGDYEQYF
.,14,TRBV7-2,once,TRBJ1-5,TGTGCCAGCAGCTTAGAGGGGAACAATCAGCCCCAGCATTTT,CASSLEGNNQPQHF
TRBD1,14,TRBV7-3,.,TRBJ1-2,TGTGCCAGCAGCTTAAATTCAGGGGGCGACGGCTACACCTTC,CASSLNSGGDGYTF
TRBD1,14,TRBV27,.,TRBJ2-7,TGTGCCAGCAGTTCCGTCCCCAGGGGGCGCGAGCAGTACTTC,CASSSVPRGREQYF
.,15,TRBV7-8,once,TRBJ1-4,TGTGCCAGCAGCTTGGGTGGGAGGGGAACCGAAAAACTGTTTTTT,CASSLGGRGTEKLFF
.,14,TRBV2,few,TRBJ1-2,TGTGCCAGCAGTGATGGGTTAACTATGGCTGGCTACACCTTC,CASSDGLTMAGYTF
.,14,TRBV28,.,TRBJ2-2,TGTGCCAGCAGGACCGGGACTCACGCCGGGGAGCTGTTTTTT,CASRTGTHAGELFF
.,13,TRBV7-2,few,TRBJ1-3,TGTGCCAGCAGCTTCTTGGGCGATGCCACCATATATTTT,CASSFLGDATIYF
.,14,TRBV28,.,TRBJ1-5,TGTGCCAGCAGTGACAGACATAGCAATCAGCCCCAGCATTTT,CASSDRHSNQPQHF
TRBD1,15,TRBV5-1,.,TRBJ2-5,TGCGCCAGCAGCGCGGGGACAGGACCCCAAGAGACCCAGTACTTC,CASSAGTGPQETQYF
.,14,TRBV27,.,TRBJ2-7,TGTGCCACCAAGCCACTTGGGGCACCCTACGAGCAGTACTTC,CATKPLGAPYEQYF
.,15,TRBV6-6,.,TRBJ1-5,TGTGCCAGCAGTTGGGACGGGAGCCCCAATCAGCCCCAGCATTTT,CASSWDGSPNQPQHF
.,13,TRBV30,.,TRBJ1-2,TGTGCCTGGAGTGTATCGGCCAGGGGCTTCTACACCTTC,CAWSVSARGFYTF
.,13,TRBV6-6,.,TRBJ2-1,TGTGCCAGCACTAGAGGGCCTTTTAATGAGCAGTTCTTC,CASTRGPFNEQFF
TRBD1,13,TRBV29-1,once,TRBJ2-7,TGCAGCGCCCTCGGACAGGGTCTGGACGAGCAGTACTTC,CSALGQGLDEQYF
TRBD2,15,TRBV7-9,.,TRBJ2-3,TGTGCCAGCAGCTTAAGGCGGGGGGCCACAGATACGCAGTATTTT,CASSLRRGATDTQYF
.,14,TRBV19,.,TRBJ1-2,TGTGCCAGTGGGGAGCAGGGGATCGGCTATGGCTACACCTTC,CASGEQGIGYGYTF
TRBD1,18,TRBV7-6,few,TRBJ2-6,TGTGCCAGCAGGGCCACAGGGGAAACGGGATCTGGGGCCAACGTCCTGACTTTC,CASRATGETGSGANVLTF